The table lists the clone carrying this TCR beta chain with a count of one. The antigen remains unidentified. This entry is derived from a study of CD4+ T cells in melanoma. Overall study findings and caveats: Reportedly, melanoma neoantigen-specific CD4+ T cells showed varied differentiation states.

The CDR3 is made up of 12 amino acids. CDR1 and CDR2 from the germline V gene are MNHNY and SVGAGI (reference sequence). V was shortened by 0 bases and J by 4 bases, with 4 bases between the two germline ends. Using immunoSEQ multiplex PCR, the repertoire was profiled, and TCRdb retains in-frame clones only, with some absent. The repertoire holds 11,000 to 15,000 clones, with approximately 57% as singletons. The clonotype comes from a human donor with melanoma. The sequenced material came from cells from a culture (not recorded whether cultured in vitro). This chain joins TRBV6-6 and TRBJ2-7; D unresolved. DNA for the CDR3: TGTGCCAGCAGTTACTCGTCTTACGAGCAGTACTTC. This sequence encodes CASSYSSYEQYF.